This TCR beta chain emerged from a study of response to subunit inactivated influenza vaccine. V was shortened by 6 bases and J by 5 bases, with 13 bases between the two germline ends. CDR1 is DFQATT, CDR2 SNEGSKA, per germline (reference sequence). The CDR3 is 13 residues long. Regarding the study as a whole: It was the authors' suggestion that each seasonal influenza vaccination recruits few new T cells.

MiXCR was run by TCRdb on the RT-PCR reads, yielding one entry per CDR3 protein. The sample has 650,000 to 800,000 distinct CDR3 sequences, approximately 15% seen once; the top ten hold around 7.3%. This clonotype was counted many times. The antigen remains undetermined. The rearrangement links TRBV20-1 to TRBJ1-4; tentatively, D is TRBD1 (6 bases). This TCR derives from a man aged 50-60 years who received an inactivated influenza vaccine. Source: PBMCs from blood, taken 14 to 15 days before vaccination. This CDR3 reads CSAMTGSNEKLFF. CDR3 nucleotide sequence: TGCAGTGCCATGACAGGTTCAAATGAAAAACTGTTTTTT.